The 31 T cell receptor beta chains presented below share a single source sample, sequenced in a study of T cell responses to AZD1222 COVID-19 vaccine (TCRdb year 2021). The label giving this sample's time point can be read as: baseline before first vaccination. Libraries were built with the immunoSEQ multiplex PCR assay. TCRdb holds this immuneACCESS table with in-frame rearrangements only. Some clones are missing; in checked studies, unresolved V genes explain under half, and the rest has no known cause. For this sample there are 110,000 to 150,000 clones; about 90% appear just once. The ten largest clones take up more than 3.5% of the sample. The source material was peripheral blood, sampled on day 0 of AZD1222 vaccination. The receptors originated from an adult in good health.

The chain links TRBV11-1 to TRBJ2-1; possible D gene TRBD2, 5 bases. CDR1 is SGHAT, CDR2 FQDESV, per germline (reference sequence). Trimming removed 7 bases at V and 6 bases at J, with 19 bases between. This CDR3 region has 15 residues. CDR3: CASTRAGSDFNEQFF. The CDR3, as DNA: TGTGCCAGCACCCGGGCGGGCAGCGACTTCAATGAGCAGTTCTTC.

CDR3 amino acids: CASSYLGGGSTDTQYF. CDR3 sequence (DNA): TGTGCCAGCAGTTACTTGGGAGGGGGAAGCACAGATACGCAGTATTTT. V is TRBV6-5 and J is TRBJ2-3; D is possibly TRBD2 (7 bases). Trimming removed 1 base at V and 0 bases at J, with 11 bases between. CDR3 length: 16 residues. Germline CDR1 MNHEY, CDR2 SVGAGI.

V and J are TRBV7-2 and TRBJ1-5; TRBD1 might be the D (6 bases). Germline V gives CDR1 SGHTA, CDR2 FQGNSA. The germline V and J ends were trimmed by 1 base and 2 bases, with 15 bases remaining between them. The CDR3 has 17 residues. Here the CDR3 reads CASSLGSRGGGNQPQHF. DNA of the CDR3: TGTGCCAGCAGCTTAGGAAGCAGGGGTGGTGGCAATCAGCCCCAGCATTTT.

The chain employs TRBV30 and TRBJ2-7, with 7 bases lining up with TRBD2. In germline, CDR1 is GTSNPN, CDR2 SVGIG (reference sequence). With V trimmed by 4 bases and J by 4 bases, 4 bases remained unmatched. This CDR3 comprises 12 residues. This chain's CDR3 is CAWTGGVYEQYF. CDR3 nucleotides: TGTGCCTGGACGGGGGGAGTATACGAGCAGTACTTC.

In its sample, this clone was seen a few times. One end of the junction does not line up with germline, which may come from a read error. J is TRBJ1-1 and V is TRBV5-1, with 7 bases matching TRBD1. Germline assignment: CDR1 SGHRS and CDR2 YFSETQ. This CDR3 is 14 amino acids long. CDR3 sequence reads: CASSLGPDRDEAFF. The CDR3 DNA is TGCGCCAGCAGTTTGGGGCCCGACAGGGATGAAGCTTTCTTT.

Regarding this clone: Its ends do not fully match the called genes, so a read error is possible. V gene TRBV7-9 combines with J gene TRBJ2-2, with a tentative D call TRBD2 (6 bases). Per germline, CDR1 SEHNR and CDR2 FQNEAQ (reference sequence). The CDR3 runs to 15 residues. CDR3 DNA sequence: TGTGCCAGCAACTTAGTAGCGGCCTTCACCGGGGAGCTGTTTTTT. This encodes CASNLVAAFTGELFF.

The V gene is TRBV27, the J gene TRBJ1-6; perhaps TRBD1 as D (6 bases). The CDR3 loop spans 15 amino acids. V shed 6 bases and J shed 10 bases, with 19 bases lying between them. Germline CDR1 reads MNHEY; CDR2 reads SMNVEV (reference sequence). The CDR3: CASSRPGGVWSPLHF. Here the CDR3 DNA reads TGTGCCAGCAGCCGCCCGGGGGGCGTTTGGTCACCCCTCCACTTT.

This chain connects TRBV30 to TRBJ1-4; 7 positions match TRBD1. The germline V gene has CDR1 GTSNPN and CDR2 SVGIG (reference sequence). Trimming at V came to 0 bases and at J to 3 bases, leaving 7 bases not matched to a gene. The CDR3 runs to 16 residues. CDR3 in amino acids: CAWSVRQGTANEKLFF. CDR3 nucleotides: TGTGCCTGGAGTGTACGACAGGGTACGGCTAATGAAAAACTGTTTTTT.

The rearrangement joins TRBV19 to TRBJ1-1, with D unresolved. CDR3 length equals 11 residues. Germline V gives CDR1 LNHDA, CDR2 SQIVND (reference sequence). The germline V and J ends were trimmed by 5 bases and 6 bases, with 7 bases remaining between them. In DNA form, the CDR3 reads TGTGCCAGTAGTCCCGGGTCTGAAGCTTTCTTT. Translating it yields CASSPGSEAFF.

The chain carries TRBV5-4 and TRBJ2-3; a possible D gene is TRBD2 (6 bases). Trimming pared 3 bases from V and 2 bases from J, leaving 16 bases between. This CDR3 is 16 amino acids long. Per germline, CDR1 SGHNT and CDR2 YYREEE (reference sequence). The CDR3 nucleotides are TGTGCCAGCAGCTCGGACGGCCGGGGGAACACAGATACGCAGTATTTT. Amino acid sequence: CASSSDGRGNTDTQYF.

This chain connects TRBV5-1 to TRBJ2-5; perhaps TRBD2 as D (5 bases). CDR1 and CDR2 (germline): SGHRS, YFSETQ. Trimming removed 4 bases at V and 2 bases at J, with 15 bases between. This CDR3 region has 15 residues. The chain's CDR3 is CASSMAGLAQETQYF. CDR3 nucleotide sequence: TGCGCCAGCAGCATGGCGGGTCTAGCTCAAGAGACCCAGTACTTC.

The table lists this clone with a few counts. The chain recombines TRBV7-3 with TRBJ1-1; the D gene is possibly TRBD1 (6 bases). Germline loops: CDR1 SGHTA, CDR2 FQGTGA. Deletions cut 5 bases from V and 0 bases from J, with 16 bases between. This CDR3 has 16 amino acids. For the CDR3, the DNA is TGTGCCAGCAGCCCTCGAGCAGGACAGATGAACACTGAAGCTTTCTTT. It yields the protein CASSPRAGQMNTEAFF.

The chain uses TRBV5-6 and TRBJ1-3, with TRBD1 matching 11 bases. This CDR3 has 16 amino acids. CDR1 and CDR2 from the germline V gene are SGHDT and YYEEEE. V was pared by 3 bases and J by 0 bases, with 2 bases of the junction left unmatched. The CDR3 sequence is CASSSGTGGSGNTIYF. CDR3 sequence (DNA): TGTGCCAGCAGCTCCGGGACAGGGGGCTCTGGAAACACCATATATTTT.

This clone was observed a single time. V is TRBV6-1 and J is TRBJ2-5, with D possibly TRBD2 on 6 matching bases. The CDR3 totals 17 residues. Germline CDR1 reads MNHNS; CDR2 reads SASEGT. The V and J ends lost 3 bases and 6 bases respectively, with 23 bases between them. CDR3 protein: CASSDSTGLPARKTQYF. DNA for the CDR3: TGTGCCAGCAGTGATTCTACGGGACTCCCCGCCAGGAAGACCCAGTACTTC.

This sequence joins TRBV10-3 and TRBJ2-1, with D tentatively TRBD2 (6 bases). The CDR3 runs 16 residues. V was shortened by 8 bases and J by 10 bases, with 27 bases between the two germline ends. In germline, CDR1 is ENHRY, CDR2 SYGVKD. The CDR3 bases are TGTGCCATCGGAGGGGTACGCGGTCTCTTGTCGGGAGAGCAGTTCTTC. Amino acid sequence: CAIGGVRGLLSGEQFF.

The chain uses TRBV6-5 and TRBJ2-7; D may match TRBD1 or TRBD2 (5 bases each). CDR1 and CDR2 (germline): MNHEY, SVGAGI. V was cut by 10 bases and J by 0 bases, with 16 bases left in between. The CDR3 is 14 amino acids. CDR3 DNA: TGTGCCACCAAACCGGGACCGAGCTCCTACGAGCAGTACTTC. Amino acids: CATKPGPSSYEQYF.

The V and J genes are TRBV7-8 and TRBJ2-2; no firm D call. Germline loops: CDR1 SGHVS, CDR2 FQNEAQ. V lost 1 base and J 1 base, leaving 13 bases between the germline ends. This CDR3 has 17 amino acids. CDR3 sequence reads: CASSLVGFGQNTGELFF. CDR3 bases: TGTGCCAGCAGCTTAGTGGGATTCGGGCAGAACACCGGGGAGCTGTTTTTT.

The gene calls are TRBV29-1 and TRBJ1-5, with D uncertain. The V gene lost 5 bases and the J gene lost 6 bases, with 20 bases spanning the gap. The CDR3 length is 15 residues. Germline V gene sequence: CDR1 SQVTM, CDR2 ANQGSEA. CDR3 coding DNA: TGCAGCGTTTCTGAAGGTATCGGGGTGGGTCAGCCCCAGCATTTT. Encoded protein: CSVSEGIGVGQPQHF.

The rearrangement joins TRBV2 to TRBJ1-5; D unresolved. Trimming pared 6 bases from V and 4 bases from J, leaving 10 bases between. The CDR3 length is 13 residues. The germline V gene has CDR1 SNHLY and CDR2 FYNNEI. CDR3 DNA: TGTGCCAGCAGGAGGGCTTCGAATCAGCCCCAGCATTTT. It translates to CASRRASNQPQHF.

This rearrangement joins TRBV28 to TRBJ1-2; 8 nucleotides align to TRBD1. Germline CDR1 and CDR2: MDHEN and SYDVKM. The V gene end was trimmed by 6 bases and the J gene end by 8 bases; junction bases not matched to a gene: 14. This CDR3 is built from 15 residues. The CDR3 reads CASRLLDRGQAGYTF. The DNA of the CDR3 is TGTGCCAGCAGGCTCCTAGACAGGGGCCAGGCGGGCTACACCTTC.

The CDR3 DNA reads TGTGCCAGCAGTTATAAGGGGCCGGACAGCTACAATGAGCAGTTCTTC. Its protein product is CASSYKGPDSYNEQFF. This chain links TRBV6-9 with TRBJ2-1; possible D gene TRBD1, 6 bases. Trimming took off 2 bases at V and 3 bases at J, with 14 bases between the two ends. The CDR3 sequence is 16 residues long. Germline lookup yields CDR1 MNHGY and CDR2 SVAAGI.

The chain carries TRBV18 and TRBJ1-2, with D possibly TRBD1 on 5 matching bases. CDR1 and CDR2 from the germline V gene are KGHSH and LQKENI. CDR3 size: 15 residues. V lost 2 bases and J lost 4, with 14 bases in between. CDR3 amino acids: CASSPYKGAFYGYTF. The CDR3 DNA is TGTGCCAGCTCACCATACAAAGGGGCTTTCTATGGCTACACCTTC.

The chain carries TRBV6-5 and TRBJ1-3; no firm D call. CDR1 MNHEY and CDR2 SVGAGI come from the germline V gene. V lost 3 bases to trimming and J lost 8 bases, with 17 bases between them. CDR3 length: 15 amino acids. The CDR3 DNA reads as TGTGCCAGCAGTTATGGTCGGACCTTTATTGACACCATATATTTT. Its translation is CASSYGRTFIDTIYF.

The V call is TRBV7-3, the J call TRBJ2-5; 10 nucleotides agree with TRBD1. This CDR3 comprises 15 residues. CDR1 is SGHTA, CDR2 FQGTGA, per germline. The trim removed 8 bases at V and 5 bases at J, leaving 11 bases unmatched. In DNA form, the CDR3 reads TGTGCCAGCGCTAGGGACAGGGGCGCAGGGGAGACCCAGTACTTC. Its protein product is CASARDRGAGETQYF.

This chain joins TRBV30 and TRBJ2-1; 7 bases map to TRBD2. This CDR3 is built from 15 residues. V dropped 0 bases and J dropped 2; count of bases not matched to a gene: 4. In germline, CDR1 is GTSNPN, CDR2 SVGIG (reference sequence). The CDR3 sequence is CAWSVETSPYNEQFF. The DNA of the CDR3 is TGTGCCTGGAGTGTTGAGACTAGCCCCTACAATGAGCAGTTCTTC.

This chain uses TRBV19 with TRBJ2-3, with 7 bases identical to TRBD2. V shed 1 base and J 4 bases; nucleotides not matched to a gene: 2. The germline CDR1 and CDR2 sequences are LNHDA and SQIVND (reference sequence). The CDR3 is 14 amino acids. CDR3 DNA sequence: TGTGCCAGTAGTATAGGTGGACTAGCAGATACGCAGTATTTT. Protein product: CASSIGGLADTQYF.

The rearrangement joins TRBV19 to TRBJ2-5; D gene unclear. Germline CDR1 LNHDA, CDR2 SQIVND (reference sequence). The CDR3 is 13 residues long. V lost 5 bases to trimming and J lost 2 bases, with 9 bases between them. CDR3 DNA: TGTGCCAGTAGTTATACGATACAAGAGACCCAGTACTTC. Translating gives CASSYTIQETQYF.

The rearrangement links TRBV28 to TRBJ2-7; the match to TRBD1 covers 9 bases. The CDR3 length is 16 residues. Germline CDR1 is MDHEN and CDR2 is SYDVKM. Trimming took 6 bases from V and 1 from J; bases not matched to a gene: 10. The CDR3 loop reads CASRVSQGARSYEQYF. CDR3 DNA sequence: TGTGCCAGCAGAGTCTCACAGGGGGCGAGGTCCTACGAGCAGTACTTC. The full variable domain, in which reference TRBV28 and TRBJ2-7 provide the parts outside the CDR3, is DVKVTQSSRYLVKRTGEKVFLECVQDMDHENMFWYRQDPGLGLRLIYFSYDVKMKEKGDIPEGYSVSREKKERFSLILESASTNQTSMYLCASRVSQGARSYEQYFGPGTRLTVT.

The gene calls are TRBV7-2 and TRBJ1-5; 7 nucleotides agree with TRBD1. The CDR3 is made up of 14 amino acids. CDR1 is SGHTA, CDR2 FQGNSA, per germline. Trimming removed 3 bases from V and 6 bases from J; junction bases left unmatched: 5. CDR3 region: CASSFGRGSQPQHF. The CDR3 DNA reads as TGTGCCAGCAGCTTCGGCAGGGGGAGTCAGCCCCAGCATTTT.

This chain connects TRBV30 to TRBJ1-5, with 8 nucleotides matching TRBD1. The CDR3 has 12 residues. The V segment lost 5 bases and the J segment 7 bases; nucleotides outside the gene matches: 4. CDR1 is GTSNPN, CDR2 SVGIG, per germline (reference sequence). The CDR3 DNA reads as TGTGCCTGGGGACAGGGAAACCAGCCCCAGCATTTT. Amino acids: CAWGQGNQPQHF. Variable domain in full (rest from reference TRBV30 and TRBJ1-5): SQTIHQWPATLVQPVGSPLSLECTVEGTSNPNLYWYRQAAGRGLQLLFYSVGIGQISSEVPQNLSASRPQDRQFILSSKKLLLSDSGFYLCAWGQGNQPQHFGDGTRLSIL.

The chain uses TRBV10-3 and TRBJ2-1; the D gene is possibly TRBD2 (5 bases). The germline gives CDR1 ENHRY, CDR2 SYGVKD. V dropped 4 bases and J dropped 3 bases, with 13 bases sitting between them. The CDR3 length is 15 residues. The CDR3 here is CAISASGQNYNEQFF. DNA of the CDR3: TGTGCCATCAGTGCGAGCGGCCAGAACTACAATGAGCAGTTCTTC.